The entry below describes one T cell receptor (beta chain). Its antigen is still unknown. Profiled with immunoSEQ multiplex PCR; TCRdb holds only in-frame clones, not every one. The sample contains 20,000 or so clones, roughly 90% of which appear only once. Repeated repertoire sampling spanned the course of chemoradiotherapy. This sample is part of a study of chemoradiotherapy in HPV16-positive cancers. Study-level information: Functional T-cell assays on two HPV16-positive patients' cells defined candidate HPV-specific clones and common TCR motifs.

Germline trimming cut 10 bases from V and 6 bases from J; bases unmatched to any gene: 9. The CDR3 spans 15 residues. Per the germline V gene, CDR1 is SEHNR and CDR2 is FQNEAQ (reference sequence). General observations from the study: For HPV16-positive patients, expanding HPV-responsive T cells associated with longer recurrence-free survival.

This specimen was blood, taken from a patient who underwent chemoradiotherapy. The gene calls are TRBV7-9 and TRBJ2-2; 12 nucleotides line up with TRBD1. The TCR originated in a human donor with HPV-associated anogenital cancer. The CDR3 spells CATATGQGAAGELFF. In nucleotides, the CDR3 is TGTGCCACCGCAACGGGACAGGGGGCCGCCGGGGAGCTGTTTTTT. The complete variable domain, with remaining parts taken from reference TRBV7-9 and TRBJ2-2, reads DTGVSQNPRHKITKRGQNVTFRCDPISEHNRLYWYRQTLGQGPEFLTYFQNEAQLEKSRLLSDRFSAERPKGSFSTLEIQRTEQGDSAMYLCATATGQGAAGELFFGEGSRLTVL.